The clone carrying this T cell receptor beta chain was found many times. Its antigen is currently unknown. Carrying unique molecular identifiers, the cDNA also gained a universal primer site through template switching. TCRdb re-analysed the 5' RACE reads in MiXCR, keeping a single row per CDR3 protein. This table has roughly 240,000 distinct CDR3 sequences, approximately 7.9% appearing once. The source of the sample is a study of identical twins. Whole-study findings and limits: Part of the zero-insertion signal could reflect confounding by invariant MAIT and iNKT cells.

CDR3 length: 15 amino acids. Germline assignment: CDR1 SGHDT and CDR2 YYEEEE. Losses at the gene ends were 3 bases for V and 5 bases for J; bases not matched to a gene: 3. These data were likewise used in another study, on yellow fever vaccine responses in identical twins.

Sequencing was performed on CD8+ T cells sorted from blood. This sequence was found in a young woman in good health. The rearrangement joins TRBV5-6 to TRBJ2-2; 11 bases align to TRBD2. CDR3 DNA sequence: TGTGCCAGCAGCTCCCTAGCGGGAGGAACCGGGGAGCTGTTTTTT. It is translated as CASSSLAGGTGELFF.